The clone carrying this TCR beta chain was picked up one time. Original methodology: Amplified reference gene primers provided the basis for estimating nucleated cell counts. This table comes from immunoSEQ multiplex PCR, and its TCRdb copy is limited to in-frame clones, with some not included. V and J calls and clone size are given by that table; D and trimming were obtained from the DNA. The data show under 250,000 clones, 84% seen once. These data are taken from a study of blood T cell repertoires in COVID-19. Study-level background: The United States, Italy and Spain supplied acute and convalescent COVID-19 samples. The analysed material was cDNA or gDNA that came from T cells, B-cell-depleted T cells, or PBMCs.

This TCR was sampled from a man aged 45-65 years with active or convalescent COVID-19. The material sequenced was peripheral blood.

This CDR3 reads CASSERRGQDEKLFF. The DNA of the CDR3 is TGTGCCAGCAGTGAACGGAGGGGGCAGGATGAAAAACTGTTTTTT. The chain joins TRBV2 to TRBJ1-4, with 7 nucleotides matching TRBD1. The germline gives CDR1 SNHLY, CDR2 FYNNEI. The CDR3 loop spans 15 amino acids. Trimming cost V 2 bases and J 6 bases; bases outside gene matches: 6.